The clone carrying this TCR beta chain was recorded at least ten times. Antigen unknown. One entry per CDR3 protein results from TCRdb running MiXCR on the RT-PCR reads. The data contain over 300,000 distinct CDR3 sequences, just over 20% of them singletons. The sample is drawn from a study of response to subunit inactivated influenza vaccine. General observations from the study: New T cells are recruited in small numbers by each seasonal influenza vaccination, according to the authors' suggestion.

Germline lookup yields CDR1 LNHDA and CDR2 SQIVND (reference sequence). This CDR3 is 14 amino acids long. The ends lost 6 bases at V and 4 bases at J; junction bases unmatched: 7. The chain uses TRBV19 and TRBJ1-1; 8 bases align to TRBD1. The sequences come from PBMCs from blood, collected less than 22 months after vaccination. This receptor was obtained from a man aged 50 to 75 who received an inactivated influenza vaccine. The CDR3: CASRPQGEATEAFF. Here the CDR3 DNA reads TGTGCCAGTAGGCCACAGGGGGAGGCCACTGAAGCTTTCTTT.